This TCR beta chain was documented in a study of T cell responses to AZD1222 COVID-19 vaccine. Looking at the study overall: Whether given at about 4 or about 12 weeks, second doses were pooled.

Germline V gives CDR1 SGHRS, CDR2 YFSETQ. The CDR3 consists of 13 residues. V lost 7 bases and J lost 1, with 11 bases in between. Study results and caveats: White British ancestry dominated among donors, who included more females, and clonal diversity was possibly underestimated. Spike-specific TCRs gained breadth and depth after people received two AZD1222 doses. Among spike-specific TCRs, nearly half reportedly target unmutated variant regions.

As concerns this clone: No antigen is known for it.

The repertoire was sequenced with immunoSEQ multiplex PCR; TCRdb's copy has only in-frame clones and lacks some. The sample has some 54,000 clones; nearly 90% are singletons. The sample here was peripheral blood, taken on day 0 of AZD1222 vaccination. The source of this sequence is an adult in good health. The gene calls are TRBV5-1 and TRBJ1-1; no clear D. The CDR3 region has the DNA TGCGCCAGCCGGGAGCCTACGAACACTGAAGCTTTCTTT. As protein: CASREPTNTEAFF.